These 21 T cell receptor beta chains were all obtained from the same sample, sequenced in a study of T cell responses to AZD1222 COVID-19 vaccine. Measured with immunoSEQ multiplex PCR; TCRdb has only the in-frame clones, and not every one. The table shows more than 150,000 clones, with about 92% occurring only once. The sequencing here drew on peripheral blood, taken on day 0 of AZD1222 vaccination. Receptor source: an adult in good health.

CDR3 in DNA: TGTGCCACCCTTCGACCCCGGACAGGGACCAACACCGGGGAGCTGTTTTTT. Its translation: CATLRPRTGTNTGELFF. This chain joins TRBV19 and TRBJ2-2; TRBD1 matches 8 bases. V gave up 10 bases and J gave up 2 bases; unmatched junction bases: 15. The germline CDR1 and CDR2 sequences are LNHDA and SQIVND (reference sequence). This CDR3 is 17 amino acids long.

This clone has a single count. The genes are TRBV6-5 and TRBJ1-1, with D perhaps TRBD1 (6 bases). The CDR3 totals 15 residues. From germline, CDR1 is MNHEY and CDR2 SVGAGI. With 0 bases removed from V and 2 bases from J, the gap between germline ends came to 10 bases. The CDR3 DNA follows: TGTGCCAGCAGTTACTCAAGGGGGTTAAACACTGAAGCTTTCTTT. It specifies CASSYSRGLNTEAFF.

The CDR3 DNA reads as TGTGCCAGCAGCCTAGGGGGTGGTGAAGCTTTCTTT. The encoded protein is CASSLGGGEAFF. The chain joins TRBV3-1 (or the pseudogene TRBV3-2) to TRBJ1-1, with D perhaps matching TRBD1 (6 bases). The CDR3 runs to 12 residues. The V and J ends lost 4 bases and 7 bases respectively, with 10 bases between them. Germline-derived CDR1 and CDR2 are LGHDT and YNNKEL (reference sequence).

This chain connects TRBV28 to TRBJ1-5, with D perhaps matching TRBD1 (5 bases). The germline V gene encodes CDR1 MDHEN and CDR2 SYDVKM. The ends were cut back, 5 bases at V and 2 bases at J, with 13 bases in the middle. The CDR3 spans 15 residues. The CDR3 is CASSQAGTGNQPQHF. The CDR3 nucleotides read TGTGCCAGCAGTCAAGCAGGGACGGGCAATCAGCCCCAGCATTTT.

With regard to this clone: Other DNA sequences within the sample encode an identical CDR3. The J gene is TRBJ1-1, the V gene TRBV2; D remains ambiguous. V lost 2 bases, J lost 1 base, and 5 bases lay in between. The CDR3 runs 13 residues. CDR1 and CDR2 from the germline V gene are SNHLY and FYNNEI. Written as DNA, the CDR3 is TGTGCCAGCAGTGAATTAGAGAACACTGAAGCTTTCTTT. This codes for CASSELENTEAFF.

The V and J genes are TRBV10-3 and TRBJ2-1; 8 positions agree with TRBD1. The CDR3 is made up of 15 amino acids. Germline loops: CDR1 ENHRY, CDR2 SYGVKD. Trimming at V came to 3 bases and at J to 5 bases, leaving 6 bases not matched to a gene. The CDR3 DNA is TGTGCCATCAGTGACTCCACGACAGGGGACAATGAGCAGTTCTTC. It specifies CAISDSTTGDNEQFF.

V and J are TRBV6-1 and TRBJ1-2; 9 bases align to TRBD1. Germline V gives CDR1 MNHNS, CDR2 SASEGT. With V trimmed by 4 bases and J by 2 bases, 8 bases remained unmatched. The CDR3 loop spans 16 amino acids. The CDR3 sequence is CASSASTGGENYGYTF. CDR3 bases: TGTGCCAGCAGTGCCTCTACAGGGGGCGAGAACTATGGCTACACCTTC.

The chain couples TRBV18 to TRBJ1-2; 7 bases match TRBD1. The trim removed 3 bases at V and 0 bases at J, leaving 4 bases unmatched. The CDR3 has 15 residues. Germline assignment: CDR1 KGHSH and CDR2 LQKENI. The CDR3 DNA follows: TGTGCCAGCTCACCGGCGCAGGGGGCTAACTATGGCTACACCTTC. It translates to CASSPAQGANYGYTF. The entire variable domain, with the rest obtained from reference TRBV18 and TRBJ1-2, is as follows: NAGVMQNPRHLVRRRGQEARLRCSPMKGHSHVYWYRQLPEEGLKFMVYLQKENIIDESGMPKERFSAEFPKEGPSILRIQQVVRGDSAAYFCASSPAQGANYGYTFGSGTRLTVV.

The V gene is TRBV2, the J gene TRBJ2-2; the D gene is possibly TRBD2 (6 bases). CDR3 size: 13 residues. Trimming shortened V by 3 bases and J by 5 bases, and 7 bases separated the two germline ends. CDR1 and CDR2 (germline): SNHLY, FYNNEI. The CDR3 nucleotides read TGTGCCAGCAGTGAGGGGGGAACCGGGGAGCTGTTTTTT. Amino acids: CASSEGGTGELFF.

The chain recombines TRBV28 with TRBJ1-1, with 8 positions matching TRBD1. Germline V CDR1 and CDR2: MDHEN, SYDVKM. This CDR3 has 16 residues. V was clipped by 4 bases and J by 3 bases; unmatched bases: 10. The CDR3 region has the DNA TGTGCCAGCAGTTCTCCCTATACAGGGGGGGACACTGAAGCTTTCTTT. Its protein is CASSSPYTGGDTEAFF.

This chain connects TRBV10-2 to TRBJ1-1; the match to TRBD1 covers 7 bases. CDR1 and CDR2 from the germline V gene are WSHSY and SAAADI. The ends lost 5 bases at V and 5 bases at J; junction bases unmatched: 5. This CDR3 comprises 13 residues. CDR3 in DNA: TGCGCCAGCAGTACAGGGGAGGGGACTGAAGCTTTCTTT. Amino acid sequence: CASSTGEGTEAFF.

The chain is built from TRBV28 and TRBJ2-7; weak D call: TRBD1 (6 bases). Deletions cut 6 bases from V and 4 bases from J, with 13 bases between. This CDR3 has 13 residues. The germline gives CDR1 MDHEN, CDR2 SYDVKM. For the CDR3, the DNA is TGTGCCAGCAGGCGCAGGGGTTCGTACGAGCAGTACGTC. Protein sequence: CASRRRGSYEQYV.

The CDR3 loop is CASSLVLGETGELFF. Here the CDR3 DNA reads TGTGCCAGCAGCTTGGTCTTAGGGGAGACCGGGGAGCTGTTTTTT. J is TRBJ2-2 and V is TRBV5-4; D tentatively fits TRBD1 or TRBD2 (5 bases each). The ends were cut back, 0 bases at V and 5 bases at J, with 11 bases in the middle. This CDR3 contains 15 residues. Looked up from germline, CDR1 is SGHNT and CDR2 is YYREEE (reference sequence).

In its sample, this clone was seen once. The chain links TRBV19 to TRBJ2-3; 7 nucleotides agree with TRBD1. With V trimmed by 5 bases and J by 3 bases, 5 bases remained unmatched. The CDR3 extends over 14 amino acids. Germline V gene sequence: CDR1 LNHDA, CDR2 SQIVND (reference sequence). The DNA for the CDR3 is TGTGCCAGTAGTGGGGACAGACTAACAGATACGCAGTATTTT. Translation: CASSGDRLTDTQYF.

CDR3 sequence (DNA): TGTGCCGGGGGACACTCCTACGAGCAGTACGTC. It encodes CAGGHSYEQYV. The chain is built from TRBV6-5 and TRBJ2-7, with a possible D match to TRBD1 (6 bases). V was clipped by 11 bases and J by 0 bases, with 8 bases between them. The germline gives CDR1 MNHEY, CDR2 SVGAGI. CDR3 length equals 11 residues.

The chain links TRBV6-5 to TRBJ2-7, with 11 bases identical to TRBD2. Germline trimming cut 4 bases from V and 5 bases from J; bases unmatched to any gene: 7. The CDR3 runs 15 residues. Germline lookup yields CDR1 MNHEY and CDR2 SVGAGI. The CDR3 bases are TGTGCCAGCAGTTCAACTAGCGGGAGTGTCCACGAGCAGTACTTC. It translates to CASSSTSGSVHEQYF.

V usage is TRBV5-4 and J usage is TRBJ2-1, with 11 bases lining up with TRBD2. Trimming removed 0 bases from V and 7 bases from J; junction bases left unmatched: 3. Germline lookup yields CDR1 SGHNT and CDR2 YYREEE (reference sequence). CDR3 length: 15 residues. The CDR3 DNA reads as TGTGCCAGCAGCTTGGGGACTAGCGGGCAAAATGAGCAGTTCTTC. It specifies CASSLGTSGQNEQFF.

V and J are TRBV5-5 and TRBJ2-1; TRBD2 matches at 11 bases. V was clipped by 2 bases and J by 7 bases; unmatched bases: 20. This CDR3 comprises 20 residues. Germline assignment: CDR1 SGHKS and CDR2 YYEKEE (reference sequence). The CDR3 is CASSFAGTSGPTSHRNEQFF. CDR3 DNA sequence: TGTGCCAGCAGCTTCGCCGGGACTAGCGGCCCAACCAGCCATAGAAATGAGCAGTTCTTC. The full variable domain, with the rest looked up from reference TRBV5-5 and TRBJ2-1, is DAGVTQSPTHLIKTRGQQVTLRCSPISGHKSVSWYQQVLGQGPQFIFQYYEKEERGRGNFPDRFSARQFPNYSSELNVNALLLGDSALYLCASSFAGTSGPTSHRNEQFFGPGTRLTVL.

This clone has only one observation. J is TRBJ1-5 and V is TRBV18; TRBD1 agrees at 8 bases. Germline CDR1 and CDR2: KGHSH and LQKENI. Trimming removed 3 bases from V and 4 bases from J; junction bases left unmatched: 8. This CDR3 spans 16 amino acids. The CDR3, as DNA: TGTGCCAGCTCACCTCTCGGACAGGGAAGGAATCAGCCCCAGCATTTT. It is translated as CASSPLGQGRNQPQHF.

This chain joins TRBV2 and TRBJ1-1; possible D gene TRBD1, 5 bases. V lost 5 bases, J lost 0 bases, and 10 bases lay in between. The CDR3 runs 14 residues. Germline V CDR1 and CDR2: SNHLY, FYNNEI. CDR3 in DNA: TGTGCCAGCAGTTCAGGGACCATGAACACTGAAGCTTTCTTT. As protein: CASSSGTMNTEAFF.

The rearrangement links TRBV11-2 to TRBJ2-3; D unresolved. Trimming left V 7 bases short and J 0 bases short, with 11 bases between. CDR1 is SGHAT and CDR2 is FQNNGV in the germline V gene. This CDR3 is 14 amino acids long. The CDR3 DNA follows: TGTGCCAGCAAGCTTGAGACTAGCACAGATACGCAGTATTTT. Its translation: CASKLETSTDTQYF.